Described below is a single TCR beta chain sequence and its context. TCRdb's table, derived via immunoSEQ multiplex PCR, lists solely in-frame clones and lacks some. The table includes about 75,000 clones, around 83% detected once. This record comes from a study of OX40 agonist ivuxolimab in advanced cancers. The CDR3 length is 18 residues. The V and J ends lost 10 bases and 4 bases respectively, with 29 bases between them. Per the germline V gene, CDR1 is MDHEN and CDR2 is SYDVKM. The chain recombines TRBV28 with TRBJ1-5; D perhaps matches TRBD1 (5 bases). This sample comprised CD4+ or CD8+ T cells sorted from blood, obtained in a trial of the OX40 agonist ivuxolimab. The TCR was taken from an adult with an advanced solid tumor such as melanoma, head and neck, liver or kidney cancer. CDR3: CATLLSNPGLRRNQPQHF. DNA of the CDR3: TGTGCCACCTTACTGTCTAATCCGGGACTGAGGAGGAATCAGCCCCAGCATTTT.